A single sample gave rise to the 22 T cell receptor beta chains below, sequenced in a study of cytomegalovirus exposure and HLA in healthy donors. Researchers ran the PCR with 60 Vbeta and 13 Jbeta primers. Profiling relied on immunoSEQ multiplex PCR, and the TCRdb table lists in-frame clones only, not all of them. In the table there are about 130,000 clones, about two thirds of which are singletons. The sequenced sample was PBMCs. These receptors were collected from a man younger than 40 in good health and CMV-seronegative.

The chain has TRBV5-4 and TRBJ2-5, with TRBD2 as a possible D gene (5 bases). Per the germline V gene, CDR1 is SGHNT and CDR2 is YYREEE (reference sequence). The CDR3 consists of 17 residues. Between the trimmed V and J ends, which lost 0 bases and 4 bases, there was a span of 19 bases. CDR3 sequence reads: CASSLVVSGYGGETQYF. CDR3 in DNA: TGTGCCAGCAGCTTGGTGGTGTCGGGGTATGGAGGAGAGACCCAGTACTTC.

The V and J genes are TRBV6-6 and TRBJ1-5; no clear D. This CDR3 is built from 15 residues. Germline CDR1 is MNHNY and CDR2 is SVGAGI (reference sequence). V lost 0 bases, J lost 7 bases, and 13 bases lay in between. This CDR3 is CASSYSAGFLQPQHF. CDR3 coding DNA: TGTGCCAGCAGTTACTCGGCCGGGTTTCTACAGCCCCAGCATTTT.

The chain recombines TRBV2 with TRBJ1-6; D possibly corresponds to TRBD1 (5 bases). CDR3 length: 15 amino acids. Germline V gene lookup returns CDR1 SNHLY and CDR2 FYNNEI. Trimming stripped 9 bases from V and 7 bases from J, with 19 bases between. For the CDR3, the DNA is TGTGCCAGTAAGACAGAGTCGGGTAAAAATTCACCCCTCCACTTT. Protein: CASKTESGKNSPLHF.

The rearrangement uses TRBV28 and TRBJ1-1; D unclear. This CDR3 has 13 amino acids. Germline V gives CDR1 MDHEN, CDR2 SYDVKM. Trimming took off 1 base at V and 0 bases at J, with 3 bases between the two ends. The CDR3, as DNA: TGTGCCAGCAGTTTATCGGTGAACACTGAAGCTTTCTTT. Translated: CASSLSVNTEAFF.

The chain links TRBV7-6 to TRBJ2-1; D is possibly TRBD1 (6 bases). Trimming pared 1 base from V and 7 bases from J, leaving 11 bases between. The CDR3 is 14 residues long. The germline V gene encodes CDR1 SGHVS and CDR2 FNYEAQ. The CDR3 DNA is TGTGCCAGCAGCTTAGGTCAGGGGAAGAATGAGCAGTTCTTC. It encodes CASSLGQGKNEQFF.

This clone is a singleton in its sample. This chain links TRBV5-3 with TRBJ1-5, with TRBD1 matching over 10 bases. TRBV5-3 has ORF status, its function being uncertain. The length of the CDR3 is 16 residues. With V trimmed by 5 bases and J by 5 bases, 10 bases remained unmatched. The CDR3 here is CARRGGDRGFYQPQHF. DNA of the CDR3: TGTGCCAGAAGGGGGGGGGACAGGGGCTTTTATCAGCCCCAGCATTTT.

CDR3 nucleotide sequence: TGTGCCAGCAGTTTGGGACTAGCGGGCCACGGGGAGCAGTTCTTC. This translates into CASSLGLAGHGEQFF. The V and J genes are TRBV27 and TRBJ2-1, with 12 bases aligning to TRBD2. Germline-derived CDR1 and CDR2 are MNHEY and SMNVEV (reference sequence). CDR3 length equals 15 residues. With V trimmed by 3 bases and J by 10 bases, 7 bases remained unmatched.

This clone was observed a handful of times. This chain joins TRBV7-2 and TRBJ1-1; TRBD1 is a possible D gene (6 bases). The CDR3 totals 15 residues. Trimming shortened V by 1 base and J by 1 base, and 10 bases separated the two germline ends. CDR1 is SGHTA, CDR2 FQGNSA, per germline. CDR3 residues: CASSLGDRRNTEAFF. CDR3 coding DNA: TGTGCCAGCAGCTTAGGAGACAGGAGGAACACTGAAGCTTTCTTT.

The gene calls are TRBV30 and TRBJ1-5; D unresolved. V lost 0 bases, J lost 1 base, and 7 bases lay in between. There are 14 residues in the CDR3. The germline V gene encodes CDR1 GTSNPN and CDR2 SVGIG (reference sequence). CDR3 DNA: TGTGCCTGGAGTGTACATCTCAGCAATCAGCCCCAGCATTTT. Protein sequence: CAWSVHLSNQPQHF.

This chain uses TRBV6-1 with TRBJ1-1; 9 positions match TRBD1. Germline CDR1 reads MNHNS; CDR2 reads SASEGT. The CDR3 is 15 amino acids. With 7 bases clipped from V and 8 bases from J, the junction kept 14 bases outside the gene matches. CDR3: CASTDLGQGHLEAFF. The CDR3 DNA reads TGTGCCAGCACCGACCTGGGACAGGGTCACTTAGAAGCTTTCTTT.

This clone was counted between two and nine times. V usage is TRBV19 and J usage is TRBJ2-2, with 11 bases aligning to TRBD2. With V trimmed by 7 bases and J by 0 bases, 7 bases remained unmatched. Germline V lookup: CDR1 LNHDA, CDR2 SQIVND (reference sequence). CDR3 length: 17 residues. CDR3 nucleotides: TGTGCCAGTATGGTCCTAGCGGGGGGCGCGAACACCGGGGAGCTGTTTTTT. Translating it yields CASMVLAGGANTGELFF.

The gene calls are TRBV6-1 and TRBJ1-5; possibly TRBD1 for D (6 bases). The CDR3 is made up of 15 amino acids. The germline V gene has CDR1 MNHNS and CDR2 SASEGT. The V end lost 7 bases, the J end lost 4 bases, and 17 bases lay between the germline ends. Here the CDR3 DNA reads TGTGCCAGCACTAGTGGGGGACACCCAAATCAGCCCCAGCATTTT. Translated: CASTSGGHPNQPQHF.

This clone has more than one count but fewer than ten. The rearrangement uses TRBV6-6 and TRBJ2-5; 7 bases fit TRBD1. The CDR3 has 14 residues. The germline V gene encodes CDR1 MNHNY and CDR2 SVGAGI (reference sequence). Trimming at V came to 6 bases and at J to 4 bases, leaving 8 bases not matched to a gene. CDR3 sequence: CASRMTTGTETQYF. DNA of the CDR3: TGTGCCAGCAGAATGACGACAGGGACAGAGACCCAGTACTTC.

The chain combines TRBV5-1 with TRBJ2-2, with D possibly being TRBD1 (6 bases). Between the trimmed V and J ends, which lost 1 base and 4 bases, there was a span of 8 bases. The CDR3 extends over 14 amino acids. Looked up from germline, CDR1 is SGHRS and CDR2 is YFSETQ. The CDR3 DNA reads as TGCGCCAGCAGCTTGACAGGGACCACCGGGGAGCTGTTTTTT. Residues: CASSLTGTTGELFF.

The V gene is TRBV7-9, the J gene TRBJ2-7; 7 bases match TRBD1. There are 15 residues in the CDR3. Looked up from germline, CDR1 is SEHNR and CDR2 is FQNEAQ (reference sequence). V lost 5 bases to trimming and J lost 7 bases; unmatched junction nucleotides: 14. This CDR3 is CASSHTDRDQGEQYF. DNA for the CDR3: TGTGCCAGCAGCCATACCGACAGGGATCAGGGGGAGCAGTACTTC.

J is TRBJ1-2 and V is TRBV5-6, with 8 bases lining up with TRBD1. The length of the CDR3 is 13 residues. Trimming removed 5 bases from V and 4 bases from J; junction bases left unmatched: 4. Per the germline V gene, CDR1 is SGHDT and CDR2 is YYEEEE. CDR3 nucleotide sequence: TGTGCCAGCAGTTATGACAGGGGCTATGGCTACACCTTC. Its translation is CASSYDRGYGYTF.

This clone was found once. The chain carries TRBV9 and TRBJ1-5; TRBD1 agrees at 7 bases. Trimming removed 3 bases from V and 7 bases from J; junction bases left unmatched: 4. The CDR3 runs to 13 residues. CDR1 and CDR2 (germline): SGDLS, YYNGEE. CDR3 sequence reads: CASSGQGWQPQHF. CDR3 DNA sequence: TGTGCCAGCAGCGGACAGGGTTGGCAGCCCCAGCATTTT.

This chain joins TRBV18 and TRBJ2-3, with a weak D call TRBD2 (5 bases). The germline V gene encodes CDR1 KGHSH and CDR2 LQKENI. V was trimmed by 6 bases and J by 0 bases, leaving 13 bases between them. The CDR3 has 15 amino acids. CDR3 protein: CASSPTGWSTDTQYF. CDR3 nucleotide sequence: TGTGCCAGCTCCCCTACGGGATGGAGCACAGATACGCAGTATTTT.

This chain uses TRBV28 with TRBJ1-2, with 8 bases aligning to TRBD1. The CDR3 length is 15 residues. V gave up 4 bases and J gave up 4 bases; unmatched junction bases: 8. Germline CDR1 reads MDHEN; CDR2 reads SYDVKM. CDR3 residues: CASSSYRGISYGYTF. The CDR3 coding sequence is TGTGCCAGCAGTTCCTACAGGGGGATAAGCTATGGCTACACCTTC.

J is TRBJ2-2 and V is TRBV5-1; TRBD1 might be the D (6 bases). The V and J ends lost 4 bases and 4 bases respectively, with 11 bases between them. In germline, CDR1 is SGHRS, CDR2 YFSETQ. The CDR3 has 14 amino acids. CDR3 residues: CASSLTGPTGELFF. DNA of the CDR3: TGCGCCAGCAGCCTGACAGGTCCCACCGGGGAGCTGTTTTTT.

The chain has TRBV5-1 and TRBJ2-1; D ambiguous. V was clipped by 3 bases and J by 9 bases, with 13 bases between them. Germline V lookup: CDR1 SGHRS, CDR2 YFSETQ. CDR3 size: 13 residues. The CDR3 loop reads CASSSVLRGEQFF. The CDR3 DNA sequence: TGCGCCAGCAGCTCTGTCCTGCGCGGTGAGCAGTTCTTC.

The chain is built from TRBV4-1 and TRBJ2-3, with D possibly being TRBD2 (5 bases). V was pared by 0 bases and J by 3 bases, with 16 bases between. This CDR3 has 17 amino acids. From germline, CDR1 is MGHRA and CDR2 YSYEKL. DNA of the CDR3: TGCGCCAGCAGCCAAGAAAACAACTTTCGGGAAACAGATACGCAGTATTTT. Residues: CASSQENNFRETDTQYF.